The source of this T cell receptor (beta chain) is a study of blood T cell repertoires in COVID-19. Across the study: The United States, Italy and Spain supplied acute and convalescent COVID-19 samples. Sources were T cells, B-cell-depleted T cells, or PBMCs; the material itself was cDNA or gDNA.

With 0 bases clipped from V and 1 base from J, the junction kept 5 bases outside the gene matches. Germline CDR1 is MGHRA and CDR2 is YSYEKL. The CDR3 covers 18 residues. Per the authors' pipeline: Using reference gene primer amplification, nucleated cell counts were estimated. Sequencing was performed with immunoSEQ multiplex PCR; in TCRdb, only in-frame clones are kept and a portion is missing. The V and J calls and the clone size are those of that table, but D and trimming were determined from the DNA. The sample lists about 59,000 clones; roughly nine tenths were seen once. The receptor's source is a human donor in a cohort sampled during active COVID-19. Sequencing was done on a sample of peripheral blood. The J gene is TRBJ2-3, the V gene TRBV4-1; 12 bases fit TRBD2. CDR3 residues: CASSQDRRLAGGTDTQYF. Written as DNA, the CDR3 is TGCGCCAGCAGCCAAGATCGCAGACTAGCGGGGGGCACAGATACGCAGTATTTT.